The source of this T cell receptor beta chain is a study of beta chain features in type 1 diabetes. Study findings and constraints: VDJ junctions from type 1 diabetes patients carried fewer insertions and larger deletions.

This CDR3 has 14 amino acids. The V gene's germline CDR1 is SGDLS and CDR2 YYNGEE. Trimming removed 3 bases from V and 6 bases from J, with 12 bases in between. On this clone: Its antigen is undetermined.

What was sequenced were expressed TCRB transcripts, since all of the isolated RNA had been reverse transcribed. Clones were sequenced by immunoSEQ multiplex PCR, and TCRdb holds only the in-frame ones, with some missing. Among 130,000 or so clones, 9.5% to 10% were seen once, and the ten largest hold 0.55% to 0.75%. The sample comprised central memory CD4+ T cells from blood. The chain is built from TRBV9 and TRBJ1-4; D is perhaps TRBD1 (5 bases). This receptor was identified in a woman in her thirties or forties in good health. The CDR3, as DNA: TGTGCCAGCAGCGCAGGGCTGCTTCATGAAAAACTGTTTTTT. Its translation: CASSAGLLHEKLFF.